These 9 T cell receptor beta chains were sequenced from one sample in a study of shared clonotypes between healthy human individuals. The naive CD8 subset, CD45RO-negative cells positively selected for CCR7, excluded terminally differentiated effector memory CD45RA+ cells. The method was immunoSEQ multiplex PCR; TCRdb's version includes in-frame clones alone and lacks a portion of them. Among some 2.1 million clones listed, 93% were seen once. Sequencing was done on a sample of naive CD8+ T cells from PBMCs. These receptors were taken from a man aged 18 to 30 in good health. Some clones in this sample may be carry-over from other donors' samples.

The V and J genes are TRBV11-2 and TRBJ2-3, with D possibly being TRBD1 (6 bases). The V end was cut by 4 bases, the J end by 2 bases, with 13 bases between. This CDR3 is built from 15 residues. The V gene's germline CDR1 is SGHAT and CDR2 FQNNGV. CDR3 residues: CASSSGTGSTDTQYF. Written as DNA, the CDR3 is TGTGCCAGCAGCTCCGGCACAGGGTCCACAGATACGCAGTATTTT.

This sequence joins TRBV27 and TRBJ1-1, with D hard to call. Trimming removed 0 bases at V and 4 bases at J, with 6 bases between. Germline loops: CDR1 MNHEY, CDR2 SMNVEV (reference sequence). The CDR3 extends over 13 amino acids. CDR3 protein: CASSLSMTTEAFF. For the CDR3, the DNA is TGTGCCAGCAGTTTATCGATGACCACTGAAGCTTTCTTT.

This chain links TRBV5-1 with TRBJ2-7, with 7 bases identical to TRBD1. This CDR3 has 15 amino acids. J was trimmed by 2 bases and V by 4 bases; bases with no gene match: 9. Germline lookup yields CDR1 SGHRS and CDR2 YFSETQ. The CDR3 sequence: CASSHTDREAYEQYF. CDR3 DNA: TGCGCCAGCAGCCACACAGACAGGGAAGCCTACGAGCAGTACTTC.

CDR3 region: CASSERDRGLEETQYF. The CDR3 bases are TGTGCCAGCAGCGAACGGGACAGGGGGCTAGAAGAGACCCAGTACTTC. This chain uses TRBV7-9 with TRBJ2-5, with 12 bases lining up with TRBD1. Trimming took 5 bases from V and 3 from J; bases not matched to a gene: 7. There are 16 residues in the CDR3. Looked up from germline, CDR1 is SEHNR and CDR2 is FQNEAQ (reference sequence).

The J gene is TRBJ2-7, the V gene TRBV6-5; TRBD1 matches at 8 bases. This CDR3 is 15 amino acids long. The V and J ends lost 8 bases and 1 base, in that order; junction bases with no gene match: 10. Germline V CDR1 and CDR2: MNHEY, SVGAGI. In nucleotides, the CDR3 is TGTGCCAGCGGACAGGGCCCCCGCGGATCCTACGAGCAGTACTTC. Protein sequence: CASGQGPRGSYEQYF.

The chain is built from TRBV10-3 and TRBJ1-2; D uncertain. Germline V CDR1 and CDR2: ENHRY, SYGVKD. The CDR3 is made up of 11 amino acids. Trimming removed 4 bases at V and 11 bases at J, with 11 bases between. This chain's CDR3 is CAISVFGSYTF. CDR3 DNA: TGTGCCATCAGTGTATTCGGTTCTTACACCTTC.

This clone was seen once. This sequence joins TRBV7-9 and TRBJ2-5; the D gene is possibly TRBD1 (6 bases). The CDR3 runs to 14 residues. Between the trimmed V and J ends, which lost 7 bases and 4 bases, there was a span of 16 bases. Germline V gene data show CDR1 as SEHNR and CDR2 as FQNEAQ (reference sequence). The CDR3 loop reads CASTVTGSGETQYF. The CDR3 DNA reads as TGTGCCAGCACCGTGACAGGTTCAGGAGAGACCCAGTACTTC.

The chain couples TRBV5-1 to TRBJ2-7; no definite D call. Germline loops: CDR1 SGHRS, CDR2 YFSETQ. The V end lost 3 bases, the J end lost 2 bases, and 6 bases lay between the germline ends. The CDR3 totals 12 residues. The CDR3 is CASSSAPYEQYF. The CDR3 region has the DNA TGCGCCAGCAGCTCAGCTCCCTACGAGCAGTACTTC.

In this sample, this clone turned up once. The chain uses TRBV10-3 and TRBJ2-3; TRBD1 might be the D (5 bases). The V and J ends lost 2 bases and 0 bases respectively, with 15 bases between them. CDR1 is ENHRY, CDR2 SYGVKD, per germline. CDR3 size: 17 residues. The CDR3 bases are TGTGCCATCAGTGAGCTCCGCTCCCGACAGAGCACAGATACGCAGTATTTT. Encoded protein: CAISELRSRQSTDTQYF.